The entry below gives a single T cell receptor beta chain sequence along with its context. Here the CDR3 omits its conserved ending phenylalanine or tryptophan, so a read error is the likely source. The limits of the CDR3 on the DNA are not certain, so only TCRdb's listed CDR3 is given. In the authors' methods: Estimated nucleated cell counts came from reference gene primer amplification. Using immunoSEQ multiplex PCR, the repertoire was profiled, and TCRdb retains in-frame clones only, with some absent. V, J and clone size reflect that table, while D and trimming were determined from the DNA. Among roughly 41,000 clones listed, about four fifths were seen once. This sample is drawn from a study of blood T cell repertoires in COVID-19. Whole-study context: Donors in the United States, Italy and Spain gave samples during acute or convalescent COVID-19. Sources were T cells, B-cell-depleted T cells, or PBMCs; the material itself was cDNA or gDNA.

11 amino acids form the CDR3, both terminal residues included. Germline loops: CDR1 WSHSY, CDR2 SAAADI. The J gene is TRBJ1-4, the V gene TRBV10-2; TRBD1, as called in the table, went unchecked against the DNA. The receptor was derived from a woman older than 75 with acute or convalescent COVID-19. Input material: peripheral blood. CDR3 amino acids: CASSALGTGGN.